The 4 T cell receptor beta chains below were found in one sample sequenced in a study of a mutant IDH1 vaccine in newly diagnosed glioma. Sequencing used immunoSEQ multiplex PCR; TCRdb keeps in-frame clones, though not all of them. The profile shows roughly 70,000 clones, around 85% of them singletons. Time point noted: baseline, week 1 (first vaccination visit). The treatment here: pre-vaccination baseline after standard-of-care therapy. Sequenced here: PBMCs, sampled from a glioma patient treated with radiotherapy, temozolomide or both. The receptors originated from a man aged 30-40 years with glioma.

The chain couples TRBV2 to TRBJ2-1, with 9 bases matching TRBD2. There are 16 residues in the CDR3. J gave up 7 bases and V 4 bases, and 11 bases lay outside the gene matches. The germline CDR1 and CDR2 sequences are SNHLY and FYNNEI. As DNA, the CDR3 is TGTGCCAGCAGTGCCCCTCCTAGCGGGGTCGGGAATGAGCAGTTCTTC. Encoded protein: CASSAPPSGVGNEQFF.

This clone showed up just once. The CDR3: CASTSGAGYEQYF. The CDR3 DNA follows: TGTGCCAGCACATCGGGAGCGGGCTACGAGCAGTACTTC. The chain has TRBV6-6 and TRBJ2-7; D is possibly TRBD2 (6 bases). The CDR3 totals 13 residues. V shed 7 bases and J shed 3 bases, with 13 bases lying between them. CDR1 is MNHNY, CDR2 SVGAGI, per germline (reference sequence).

The CDR3: CASSKREAGNQPQHF. The CDR3 nucleotides read TGTGCCAGCAGCAAACGGGAGGCAGGCAATCAGCCCCAGCATTTT. This chain connects TRBV21-1 to TRBJ1-5. TRBV21-1 is classified as a pseudogene. This CDR3 spans 15 amino acids.

The rearrangement links TRBV27 to TRBJ1-2; 7 bases align to TRBD1. CDR1 and CDR2 from the germline V gene are MNHEY and SMNVEV (reference sequence). CDR3 length: 14 residues. Trimming cost V 8 bases and J 7 bases; bases outside gene matches: 13. The CDR3 spells CASFDYRGGAGYTF. DNA of the CDR3: TGTGCCAGCTTTGATTACAGGGGCGGGGCTGGCTACACCTTC.